Sequencing of this T cell receptor (beta chain) was carried out in a study of T cells in Graves' hyperthyroidism and ophthalmopathy. Study-wide findings and caveats: Patients with ophthalmopathy were separated from those with stable hyperthyroidism by a 13 V-J model.

Germline V gene lookup returns CDR1 SGDLS and CDR2 YYNGEE. The V end lost 2 bases, the J end lost 7 bases, and 13 bases lay between the germline ends. The CDR3 runs to 14 residues. This clonotype showed up just a few times. The target antigen is unknown. Amplification yielded TCR beta CDR3 regions, with RNA transcripts as the source. First-round RT-PCR of the TCR CDR3 relied on the HTBI primer set. TCRdb processed the multiplex PCR reads anew with MiXCR; each CDR3 protein has one entry. The data hold approximately 600,000 distinct CDR3 sequences, with about a fifth observed a single time. This receptor was obtained from a man aged 30 to 45 with Graves' ophthalmopathy. The J gene is TRBJ1-5, the V gene TRBV9; a possible D gene is TRBD1 (5 bases). Sequencing was done on a sample of blood. The CDR3: CASSVGGDGQPQHF. For the CDR3, the DNA is TGTGCCAGCAGCGTGGGGGGGGACGGCCAGCCCCAGCATTTT.